One and the same sample provided the 3 T cell receptor beta chains below, sequenced in a study of shared clonotypes between healthy human individuals. Sequencing used immunoSEQ multiplex PCR; TCRdb keeps in-frame clones, though not all of them. The sample contains under 2.5 million clones, about nine tenths of which appear only once. Input material: naive CD4+ T cells from PBMCs. Sample subset: CD45RA+ positively selected. The receptor set was obtained from a young man in good health. Some clones in this sample may be carry-over from other donors' samples.

The chain couples TRBV7-3 to TRBJ2-5; the D is unclear. V was clipped by 5 bases and J by 3 bases, with 10 bases between them. This CDR3 comprises 13 residues. Germline loops: CDR1 SGHTA, CDR2 FQGTGA. CDR3 loop: CASSLIAEETQYF. In DNA form, the CDR3 reads TGTGCCAGCAGCCTGATCGCGGAAGAGACCCAGTACTTC. The full variable domain, with the rest looked up from reference TRBV7-3 and TRBJ2-5, is GAGVSQTPSNKVTEKGKYVELRCDPISGHTALYWYRQSLGQGPEFLIYFQGTGAADDSGLPNDRFFAVRPEGSVSTLKIQRTERGDSAVYLCASSLIAEETQYFGPGTRLLVL.

The chain recombines TRBV6-5 with TRBJ2-1, with D perhaps TRBD1 or TRBD2 (6 bases each). V lost 7 bases to trimming and J lost 3 bases, with 16 bases between them. This CDR3 is built from 15 residues. Per the germline V gene, CDR1 is MNHEY and CDR2 is SVGAGI. The CDR3 region is CASTPGGLGYNEQFF. CDR3 nucleotide sequence: TGTGCCAGCACGCCCGGGGGCCTGGGCTACAATGAGCAGTTCTTC.

The chain recombines TRBV5-4 with TRBJ2-5; 10 bases agree with TRBD2. The J call is in doubt because the DNA end fits TRBJ2-7 better. Looked up from germline, CDR1 is SGHNT and CDR2 is YYREEE (reference sequence). This CDR3 region has 16 residues. Here the CDR3 reads CASSFRRLAGAYEQYF. As DNA, the CDR3 is TGTGCCAGCAGCTTTCGGAGGCTAGCGGGAGCCTACGAGCAGTACTTC.